A selection of T cell receptor beta chains follows, all from one sample in a study of glioma-infiltrating T cells. TCRdb analysed the multiplex PCR reads with MiXCR anew, one entry per CDR3 protein. Here the sample spans 400,000 or so distinct CDR3 sequences, about 40% being singletons. The material sequenced was glioma tissue, nonneoplastic brain tissue, or PBMCs (not recorded which). The receptors originated from a human donor with low-grade glioma or glioblastoma, undergoing nonglioma brain surgery, or in good health (not recorded which). Both conserved end residues are part of each CDR3. A D gene is named only where the DNA matches it firmly. Clone size is shown for a subset of rows, as once, few, many or a class of expanded clone.

CDR3aa: CVSSYPGRKNTEVFF
CDR3nt: TGTGTCAGCAGTTATCCGGGACGGAAGAACACTGAAGTTTTCTTT
d_gene: NA
abundance: NA
v_gene: TRBV6-1
j_gene: TRBJ1-1

CDR3aa: CAISYTGGDGYTF
CDR3nt: TGTGCCATCAGTTATACAGGGGGCGATGGCTACACCTTC
d_gene: TRBD1
abundance: many
v_gene: TRBV10-3
j_gene: TRBJ1-2

CDR3aa: CASSRLAGAQPQHF
CDR3nt: TGTGCCAGCAGTCGGCTGGCAGGAGCGCAGCCCCAGCATTTT
d_gene: NA
abundance: few
v_gene: TRBV28
j_gene: TRBJ1-5

CDR3aa: CASSDGTGGGYNEQFF
CDR3nt: TGTGCCAGCAGTGACGGGACAGGGGGTGGCTACAATGAGCAGTTCTTC
d_gene: TRBD1
abundance: few
v_gene: TRBV12-3/TRBV12-4
j_gene: TRBJ2-1

CDR3aa: CASSFNWGAANTEAFF
CDR3nt: TGTGCCAGCAGTTTCAACTGGGGGGCTGCGAACACTGAAGCTTTCTTT
d_gene: NA
abundance: NA
v_gene: TRBV28
j_gene: TRBJ1-1

CDR3aa: CASSWQGIANYGYTF
CDR3nt: TGTGCCAGTAGTTGGCAGGGAATCGCTAACTATGGCTACACCTTC
d_gene: NA
abundance: NA
v_gene: TRBV19
j_gene: TRBJ1-2

CDR3aa: CASSQAVNRGLNTEAFF
CDR3nt: TGCGCCAGCAGCCAAGCCGTTAACAGGGGGTTGAACACTGAAGCTTTCTTT
d_gene: TRBD1
abundance: NA
v_gene: TRBV4-1
j_gene: TRBJ1-1

CDR3aa: CNVSQASSYEQYF
CDR3nt: TGCAATGTAAGCCAAGCGAGCTCCTACGAGCAGTACTTC
d_gene: NA
abundance: NA
v_gene: TRBV20-1
j_gene: TRBJ2-7

CDR3aa: CASSYSSRVADTQYF
CDR3nt: TGTGCCAGCAGTTACTCGTCCCGGGTGGCAGATACGCAGTATTTT
d_gene: NA
abundance: NA
v_gene: TRBV6-8
j_gene: TRBJ2-3

CDR3aa: CASSLLQGGEKLFF
CDR3nt: TGTGCCAGCAGTTTGTTGCAGGGTGGTGAAAAACTGTTTTTT
d_gene: NA
abundance: many
v_gene: TRBV27
j_gene: TRBJ1-4

CDR3aa: CASSKEGTGEGNEQFF
CDR3nt: TGCGCCAGCAGCAAAGAGGGGACAGGGGAAGGCAATGAGCAGTTCTTC
d_gene: TRBD1
abundance: NA
v_gene: TRBV4-1
j_gene: TRBJ2-1

CDR3aa: CASSLVASGMSTDTQYF
CDR3nt: TGCGCCAGCAGCTTGGTGGCTAGCGGGATGAGCACAGATACGCAGTATTTT
d_gene: TRBD2
abundance: few
v_gene: TRBV5-1
j_gene: TRBJ2-3

CDR3aa: CASSPGGQGYEQYF
CDR3nt: TGTGCCAGTAGTCCAGGGGGACAGGGCTACGAGCAGTACTTC
d_gene: TRBD1
abundance: NA
v_gene: TRBV19
j_gene: TRBJ2-7

CDR3aa: CAIISERVGDTQYF
CDR3nt: TGTGCCATCATATCCGAGAGGGTTGGCGATACGCAGTATTTT
d_gene: NA
abundance: NA
v_gene: TRBV6-1
j_gene: TRBJ2-3

CDR3aa: CASSQDYSGLSYNEQFF
CDR3nt: TGTGCCAGCAGCCAAGATTACAGCGGACTCTCCTACAATGAGCAGTTCTTC
d_gene: NA
abundance: NA
v_gene: TRBV4-2
j_gene: TRBJ2-1

CDR3aa: CASSTRTGLGNQPQHF
CDR3nt: TGTGCCAGTAGTACCCGGACAGGTCTGGGCAATCAGCCCCAGCATTTT
d_gene: TRBD1
abundance: NA
v_gene: TRBV19
j_gene: TRBJ1-5

CDR3aa: CASSVVREERSPLHF
CDR3nt: TGTGCCAGCAGCGTCGTCAGGGAAGAACGATCACCCCTCCACTTT
d_gene: NA
abundance: NA
v_gene: TRBV7-9
j_gene: TRBJ1-6

CDR3aa: CASSYDTGSYEQYF
CDR3nt: TGTGCCAGCAGTTACGATACAGGCAGTTACGAGCAGTACTTC
d_gene: NA
abundance: few
v_gene: TRBV6-5
j_gene: TRBJ2-7

CDR3aa: CASRPPTSGTPYEQYF
CDR3nt: TGTGCCAGCAGACCCCCGACTAGCGGGACACCCTACGAGCAGTACTTC
d_gene: TRBD2
abundance: many
v_gene: TRBV28
j_gene: TRBJ2-7

CDR3aa: CSARDVLGSYEQYF
CDR3nt: TGCAGTGCTAGAGATGTTTTGGGCAGCTACGAGCAGTACTTC
d_gene: NA
abundance: few
v_gene: TRBV20-1
j_gene: TRBJ2-7

CDR3aa: CSARRQKIYGYTF
CDR3nt: TGCAGTGCTAGAAGACAGAAGATCTATGGCTACACCTTC
d_gene: NA
abundance: NA
v_gene: TRBV20-1
j_gene: TRBJ1-2

CDR3aa: CASTPRGDQPQHF
CDR3nt: TGTGCCAGCACCCCGAGGGGGGATCAGCCCCAGCATTTT
d_gene: NA
abundance: NA
v_gene: TRBV7-9
j_gene: TRBJ1-5

CDR3aa: CASSFPRGASYEQYF
CDR3nt: TGTGCCAGCAGTTTCCCCCGGGGGGCCTCCTACGAGCAGTACTTC
d_gene: NA
abundance: NA
v_gene: TRBV6-1
j_gene: TRBJ2-7

CDR3aa: CASSSDGHRQETQYF
CDR3nt: TGTGCCAGCAGCTCGGATGGACATCGCCAAGAGACCCAGTACTTC
d_gene: NA
abundance: NA
v_gene: TRBV28
j_gene: TRBJ2-5

CDR3aa: CASSYPARGSYEQYF
CDR3nt: TGTGCCAGCAGCTACCCGGCCAGGGGAAGCTACGAGCAGTACTTC
d_gene: NA
abundance: NA
v_gene: TRBV7-2
j_gene: TRBJ2-7